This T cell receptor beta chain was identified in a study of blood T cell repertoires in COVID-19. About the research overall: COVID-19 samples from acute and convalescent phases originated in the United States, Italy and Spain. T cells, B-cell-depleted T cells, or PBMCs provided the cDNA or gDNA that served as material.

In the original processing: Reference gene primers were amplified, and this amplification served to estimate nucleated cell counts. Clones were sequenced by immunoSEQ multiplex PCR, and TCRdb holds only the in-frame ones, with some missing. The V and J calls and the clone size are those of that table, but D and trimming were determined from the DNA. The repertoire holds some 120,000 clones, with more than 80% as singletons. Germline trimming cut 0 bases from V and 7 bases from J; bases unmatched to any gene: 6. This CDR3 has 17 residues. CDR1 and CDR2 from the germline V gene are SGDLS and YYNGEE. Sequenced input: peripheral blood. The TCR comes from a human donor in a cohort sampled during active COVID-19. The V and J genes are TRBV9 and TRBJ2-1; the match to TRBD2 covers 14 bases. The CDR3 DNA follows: TGTGCCAGCAGCGTAGGGGGACTAGCGGGAGTATCGAATGAGCAGTTCTTC. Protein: CASSVGGLAGVSNEQFF.